A selection of T cell receptor beta chains follows, all from one sample in a study of T cells in Graves' hyperthyroidism and ophthalmopathy. Using its own MiXCR run on the multiplex PCR reads, TCRdb lists one record per CDR3 protein. The table includes more than 650,000 distinct CDR3 sequences, about 14% detected once. Sequencing was performed on blood. The receptors were gathered from a woman aged 18 to 35 with Graves' hyperthyroidism. Each CDR3 is given with its conserved first and last residue. A D gene is named only where the DNA matches it firmly. Some rows mark clone size as missing; the rest say once, few, many or name a class of expanded clone.

size: many; J: TRBJ2-5; V: TRBV28; D: NA; CDR3: CASSPMQGGETQYF
size: many; J: TRBJ1-5; V: TRBV28; D: TRBD1; CDR3: CASSLQGVDQPQHF
size: many; J: TRBJ2-1; V: TRBV20-1; D: NA; CDR3: CSAELTSAPNEQFF
size: NA; J: TRBJ2-1; V: TRBV3-1; D: TRBD2; CDR3: CASSQGATSGVNNEQFF
size: few; J: TRBJ1-1; V: TRBV11-2; D: NA; CDR3: CASLFFGGTEAFF
size: many; J: TRBJ1-1; V: TRBV24-1; D: NA; CDR3: CATSRRGNTEAFF
size: NA; J: TRBJ1-2; V: TRBV4-3; D: NA; CDR3: CASSQDRWSYGYTF
size: NA; J: TRBJ1-6; V: TRBV10-3; D: NA; CDR3: CAISELWPNINSPLHF
size: many; J: TRBJ1-1; V: TRBV30; D: NA; CDR3: CAWSRGRTEAFF
size: NA; J: TRBJ1-2; V: TRBV29-1; D: NA; CDR3: CSVGEGYYGYTF
size: many; J: TRBJ2-2; V: TRBV11-1; D: TRBD1; CDR3: CASSSDRGTGELFF
size: NA; J: TRBJ2-2; V: TRBV29-1; D: TRBD2; CDR3: CSVGTSGNTGELFF
size: many; J: TRBJ1-2; V: TRBV2; D: TRBD1; CDR3: CASKVERQGTTLHGYTF
size: many; J: TRBJ2-2; V: TRBV12-3/TRBV12-4; D: NA; CDR3: CASRPGRGNTGELFF
size: many; J: TRBJ1-2; V: TRBV27; D: NA; CDR3: CASSRSGTPGSSGYTF
size: many; J: TRBJ2-3; V: TRBV7-2; D: NA; CDR3: CASSLIRADTQYF
size: NA; J: TRBJ2-1; V: TRBV24-1; D: NA; CDR3: CATSDRIRRNEQFF
size: NA; J: TRBJ2-1; V: TRBV12-3/TRBV12-4; D: NA; CDR3: CASSSNSELEQFF
size: few; J: TRBJ1-5; V: TRBV19; D: NA; CDR3: CASSITPTGPQHF
size: NA; J: TRBJ2-1; V: TRBV12-3/TRBV12-4; D: TRBD2; CDR3: CASSKPGLAGGRNEQFF
size: many; J: TRBJ2-5; V: TRBV27; D: NA; CDR3: CASSSMGDQETQYF
size: many; J: TRBJ1-1; V: TRBV3-1; D: TRBD1; CDR3: CASSPWGGTGSLENTEAFF
size: NA; J: TRBJ1-2; V: TRBV30; D: NA; CDR3: CAWSVVGGRYGYTF
size: many; J: TRBJ2-1; V: TRBV27; D: NA; CDR3: CASSFPGPYNEQFF
size: few; J: TRBJ1-1; V: TRBV12-3/TRBV12-4; D: NA; CDR3: CASTVQRDTEAFF
size: many; J: TRBJ1-5; V: TRBV20-1; D: NA; CDR3: CSARDVGGPQHF
size: few; J: TRBJ1-5; V: TRBV6-6; D: NA; CDR3: CASSYTAGFGQPQHF
size: many; J: TRBJ2-7; V: TRBV6-1; D: TRBD1; CDR3: CASSYSATGGLFEQYF
size: many; J: TRBJ1-5; V: TRBV7-2; D: NA; CDR3: CASSEGLGFESNQPQHF
size: NA; J: TRBJ2-1; V: TRBV4-3; D: TRBD2; CDR3: CASSLTSVTYNEQFF
size: NA; J: TRBJ1-3; V: TRBV4-1; D: NA; CDR3: CASSQTWDGRNTIYF
size: few; J: TRBJ2-7; V: TRBV6-1; D: TRBD1; CDR3: CASSEEGASSYEQYF
size: few; J: TRBJ2-1; V: TRBV20-1; D: TRBD2; CDR3: CSTSTSGKPYNEQFF
size: NA; J: TRBJ2-7; V: TRBV20-1; D: TRBD2; CDR3: CSESPSGTGYEQYF
size: many; J: TRBJ2-7; V: TRBV7-2; D: TRBD2; CDR3: CASSLGGSGRFGSSYEQYF
size: NA; J: TRBJ2-3; V: TRBV6-4; D: NA; CDR3: CASSDGASDTQYF
size: many; J: TRBJ2-5; V: TRBV11-2; D: NA; CDR3: CASSLGQAPPETQYF
size: NA; J: TRBJ2-7; V: TRBV5-6; D: TRBD1; CDR3: CASSVDRGKRQYF
size: few; J: TRBJ1-2; V: TRBV19; D: TRBD1; CDR3: CASSIASTGGSGYTF
size: NA; J: TRBJ2-3; V: TRBV10-3; D: NA; CDR3: CAISEGQGDADTQYF
size: NA; J: TRBJ1-5; V: TRBV7-9; D: NA; CDR3: CASSYQGNNQPQHF
size: NA; J: TRBJ2-3; V: TRBV13; D: NA; CDR3: CASSLTVSSTDTQYF
size: NA; J: TRBJ2-1; V: TRBV25-1; D: NA; CDR3: CASSEWANEQFF
size: many; J: TRBJ1-3; V: TRBV30; D: NA; CDR3: CAWSVRELSGNTIYF
size: many; J: TRBJ2-5; V: TRBV28; D: NA; CDR3: CASSLRTPGAMVTQYF
size: few; J: TRBJ1-2; V: TRBV6-9; D: NA; CDR3: CASSYAPTNYGYTF
size: many; J: TRBJ1-2; V: TRBV4-1; D: TRBD1; CDR3: CASSHLWRSTGEHYGYTF
size: few; J: TRBJ2-5; V: TRBV7-2; D: NA; CDR3: CASSSDGQETQYF
size: NA; J: TRBJ2-4; V: TRBV12-3/TRBV12-4; D: NA; CDR3: CASSLNLAKNIQYF
size: few; J: TRBJ1-4; V: TRBV5-8; D: NA; CDR3: CASTQSVLPGNEKLFF
size: many; J: TRBJ1-3; V: TRBV15; D: NA; CDR3: CATSRDLGQHSGNTIYF
size: many; J: TRBJ2-5; V: TRBV9; D: NA; CDR3: CASSVETGPETQYF
size: few; J: TRBJ2-1; V: TRBV4-3; D: TRBD1; CDR3: CASSQDFGQDGFF
size: few; J: TRBJ2-3; V: TRBV12-3/TRBV12-4; D: NA; CDR3: CASSLESGVGVADTQYF
size: many; J: TRBJ1-1; V: TRBV7-3; D: NA; CDR3: CASSLLAGGDTEAFF
size: few; J: TRBJ1-2; V: TRBV4-1; D: NA; CDR3: CASSQDYGGYTF
size: many; J: TRBJ2-7; V: TRBV11-2; D: NA; CDR3: CASSPGRGSSYEQYF
size: many; J: TRBJ1-2; V: TRBV27; D: TRBD1; CDR3: CASSPLRDRGLTHYGYTF
size: many; J: TRBJ2-7; V: TRBV6-2/TRBV6-3; D: TRBD2; CDR3: CASSFRKRERYEQYF